This T cell receptor (beta chain) comes out of a study of cytomegalovirus exposure and HLA in healthy donors. General study results and limits: Usually a TCR sequence was rare, but some public TCRs were found in many donors.

TCRdb's table, derived via immunoSEQ multiplex PCR, lists solely in-frame clones and lacks some. The sample includes around 300,000 clones, 88% of them seen just once. About this clone itself: What it binds is unknown.

From germline, CDR1 is SNHLY and CDR2 FYNNEI. V was clipped by 6 bases and J by 5 bases; unmatched bases: 8. The CDR3 runs to 15 residues. The donors were part of the validation cohort, which consisted of more than 90 subjects and was separate from the first cohort of about 650 subjects. This chain connects TRBV2 to TRBJ2-1, with TRBD2 identical over 9 bases. Specimen: PBMCs. The receptor was derived from a woman aged 18-30 years in good health and CMV-seronegative. The CDR3 coding sequence is TGTGCCAGCAGCCGGACTAGCGTAAGACACAATGAGCAGTTCTTC. This encodes CASSRTSVRHNEQFF.